This T cell receptor beta chain was sequenced during a study of blood T cell repertoires in COVID-19 (dated by TCRdb to between 2020 and 2021). Context from the whole study: The collaborator samples originated in the United States, Italy and Spain and spanned the acute and convalescent phases of COVID-19. The sample metadata nearly always contained a de-identified subject ID, COVID-19 status, age in years and sex. Samples came from the ongoing ImmuneRACE study (first 160 participants) plus 1,254 subjects from 6 global collaborators. Where available, HLA class I and class II types were obtained from metadata supplied by the sample provider rather than from assay-based typing. Subjects who had been exposed to COVID-19, were actively infected with it, or had recovered from it provided the deeply sampled blood TCRbeta repertoires that made up the dataset. The prospective study material was composed of cDNA or gDNA derived from T cells, B-cell-depleted T cells, or PBMCs. The repertoires were released in a freely available public database meant as a resource for research on the immune response to SARS-CoV-2. Study-wide conclusions, independent of this receptor: How much clinical and demographic metadata was included differed by source and by participant, and the metadata was provided uncurated.

TCRbeta CDR3 regions were amplified from genomic DNA using the immunoSEQ Assay, a bias-controlled multiplex PCR. In the original analysis: The number of nucleated cells in each sample was estimated from the amplification of reference gene primers within the assay. Sequence reads were collapsed and filtered to measure the absolute abundance of every unique TCRbeta CDR3 rearrangement. For each sample, productive Simpson clonality was calculated as the square root of Simpson's diversity index over productive rearrangements. Held by TCRdb, this immuneACCESS table contains in-frame sequences only and omits some clones. Under half of the omission traces to an unresolved V gene where checked; the cause of the rest is unknown. The DNA was the basis for D and trimming; V, J and clone size are from that table. A total of about 170,000 clones appear in this sample, roughly nine tenths of them only once. The ten largest account for over 9.5% of the sample.

As regards this clone: Its specific antigen is unknown. The record has no base qualities; no much larger clone is one base away.

V trim: 5 bases; J trim: 2 bases; unmatched bases: 2. From the cysteine through the phenylalanine, the CDR3 covers 14 amino acids. This entry keeps only the CDR3 DNA: 42 bases, framed from base 1. Via the germline V gene, CDR1 is SGHTA and CDR2 FQGTGA. At one collaborating source in Seattle, patients were enrolled during active infection and were followed longitudinally through the course of disease. Each collaborating institution followed its own protocols to collect whole blood in K2EDTA tubes. Collaborator samples were shipped for TCRbeta analysis as frozen whole blood, isolated PBMCs, or DNA extracted from either sample type.

The TCR comes from a woman aged 60-75 years with COVID-19, enrolled during active disease. The sample consisted of peripheral blood. The sequence joins TRBV7-3 to TRBJ1-3; 8 middle bases align to TRBD1. This receptor carries the CDR3 CASSVGQAGNTIYF. The DNA sequence is given as TGTGCCAGCAGCGTGGGACAGGCTGGAAACACCATATATTTT.